These T cell receptor beta chains were read from a single sample in a study of blood T cell repertoires in COVID-19. Measured with immunoSEQ multiplex PCR; TCRdb has only the in-frame clones, and not every one. The sample shows 70,000 to 95,000 clones, 80% to 95% of them seen only once. The specimen was peripheral blood. The receptors shown here come from a man in his fifties or sixties with COVID-19, enrolled during active disease. Each CDR3 is given without its conserved first and last residue. The order of the fields is V gene, D gene, J gene, CDR3 protein. A D gene is named only where the DNA matches it firmly.

V: TRBV7-2; D: TRBD1; J: TRBJ1-2; CDR3: ASSSDRGANRGYT
V: TRBV7-3; D: NA; J: TRBJ2-1; CDR3: ASSLGLGGYNEQF
V: TRBV5-1; D: TRBD2; J: TRBJ2-2; CDR3: ASSHGLAGGTGELF
V: TRBV6-5; D: TRBD1; J: TRBJ1-2; CDR3: ASSPVNRGHSGYT
V: TRBV27; D: TRBD2; J: TRBJ2-7; CDR3: ASKMRTSGSNEQY
V: TRBV9; D: TRBD1; J: TRBJ1-1; CDR3: ASSAEGQGGTEAF
V: TRBV21-1; D: NA; J: TRBJ2-1; CDR3: ASSKGASGRAFNEQF
V: TRBV7-2; D: TRBD1; J: TRBJ2-7; CDR3: ASSVRQGAYEQY
V: TRBV28; D: TRBD2; J: TRBJ2-5; CDR3: ASSGLREGQETQY
V: TRBV6-1; D: NA; J: TRBJ2-1; CDR3: ASSEAWRDPYNEQF
V: TRBV3-1/TRBV3-2; D: TRBD2; J: TRBJ2-3; CDR3: ASSQGMGEGFTDTQY
V: TRBV10-3; D: TRBD1; J: TRBJ2-3; CDR3: AISEPGQGANTDTQY
V: TRBV5-1; D: NA; J: TRBJ1-5; CDR3: ASSRYSNQPQH
V: TRBV2; D: NA; J: TRBJ2-1; CDR3: ASSELTFNEQF
V: TRBV27; D: TRBD2; J: TRBJ2-7; CDR3: ASRGLAEPYEQY
V: TRBV9; D: NA; J: TRBJ2-6; CDR3: ASSPRAGAFGSGANVLT
V: TRBV18; D: NA; J: TRBJ2-7; CDR3: ASSPGGISYEQY
V: TRBV6-5; D: NA; J: TRBJ1-5; CDR3: ASGPNSNQPQH
V: TRBV2; D: TRBD1; J: TRBJ2-2; CDR3: ASGKGQGDGELF
V: TRBV6-5; D: TRBD2; J: TRBJ2-5; CDR3: ASIGLAGGPETQY
V: TRBV7-3; D: NA; J: TRBJ2-1; CDR3: ASSLDGLDEQF
V: TRBV2; D: NA; J: TRBJ1-4; CDR3: ASSDSGRSEKLF
V: TRBV9; D: NA; J: TRBJ2-3; CDR3: ASSVGSSLGTDTQY
V: TRBV4-2; D: TRBD2; J: TRBJ2-5; CDR3: ASSQDLAGGETQY
V: TRBV7-8; D: TRBD2; J: TRBJ2-5; CDR3: ASSLGRGGPQETQY
V: TRBV12-3/TRBV12-4; D: NA; J: TRBJ2-5; CDR3: ASSLREETQY
V: TRBV27; D: TRBD2; J: TRBJ2-7; CDR3: ASSSLSGTSYEQY
V: TRBV19; D: TRBD1; J: TRBJ2-3; CDR3: ASSIEGTAITDTQY
V: TRBV28; D: NA; J: TRBJ2-7; CDR3: ASTTGSAYEQY
V: TRBV6-4; D: TRBD1; J: TRBJ2-1; CDR3: ASSRDRGVEQF
V: TRBV3-1/TRBV3-2; D: NA; J: TRBJ1-1; CDR3: ASSTVVNTEAF
V: TRBV7-2; D: TRBD1; J: TRBJ1-2; CDR3: ASSPDRDRGYT
V: TRBV4-1; D: TRBD2; J: TRBJ2-7; CDR3: ASSQEPSGRAYEQY
V: TRBV5-1; D: NA; J: TRBJ2-1; CDR3: ASSLSLLRRGNEQF
V: TRBV5-1; D: NA; J: TRBJ2-1; CDR3: ASSLQGSGNEQF
V: TRBV3-1/TRBV3-2; D: NA; J: TRBJ1-1; CDR3: ASSQVGAGVPEAF
V: TRBV5-1; D: TRBD1; J: TRBJ2-2; CDR3: ASSLRQGSAGELF
V: TRBV9; D: TRBD1; J: TRBJ2-1; CDR3: ASSPGDRGTYEQF
V: TRBV3-1/TRBV3-2; D: NA; J: TRBJ2-1; CDR3: ASSPTGLQSPYNEQF
V: TRBV7-9; D: TRBD1; J: TRBJ1-4; CDR3: ASSLPYRGEKLF
V: TRBV5-4; D: NA; J: TRBJ2-2; CDR3: ASSPQDYTGELF
V: TRBV24-1; D: NA; J: TRBJ1-1; CDR3: ATSEGGAKNTEAF
V: TRBV19; D: NA; J: TRBJ2-3; CDR3: ASSIQSTDTQY
V: TRBV6-1; D: NA; J: TRBJ1-2; CDR3: ASSENRGYGYT
V: TRBV20-1; D: NA; J: TRBJ1-1; CDR3: SSTRQSEAF
V: TRBV12-3/TRBV12-4; D: NA; J: TRBJ1-6; CDR3: ASSLAVGSPLH
V: TRBV24-1; D: TRBD2; J: TRBJ2-2; CDR3: ATSDSREANTGELF
V: TRBV30; D: TRBD1; J: TRBJ1-2; CDR3: AWSVGQGINYGYT
V: TRBV4-2; D: TRBD2; J: TRBJ2-5; CDR3: ASSQGGTSGKETQY
V: TRBV11-2; D: NA; J: TRBJ2-1; CDR3: ASTLVPATNEQF
V: TRBV5-8; D: TRBD2; J: TRBJ2-3; CDR3: ASSGASGPSTDTQY
V: TRBV9; D: TRBD2; J: TRBJ2-7; CDR3: ASSVGGIAGTYEQY
V: TRBV19; D: TRBD1; J: TRBJ1-2; CDR3: ASSDIQGEDGYT
V: TRBV27; D: TRBD2; J: TRBJ2-3; CDR3: ASSLDSGGGGDTQY
V: TRBV5-5; D: TRBD1; J: TRBJ1-2; CDR3: ASSLATGDWGYGYT
V: TRBV3-1/TRBV3-2; D: NA; J: TRBJ2-1; CDR3: ASSQGGPLNEQF
V: TRBV4-1; D: NA; J: TRBJ2-3; CDR3: ASSQTSWTDTQY
V: TRBV28; D: NA; J: TRBJ1-2; CDR3: ASTPGIGLRADYGYT
V: TRBV6-1; D: TRBD1; J: TRBJ1-2; CDR3: ASSDPGTGANYGYT